This TCR beta chain was identified in a study of shared clonotypes between healthy human individuals. For this clone: Antigen: not known.

With 7 bases removed from V and 4 bases from J, the gap between germline ends came to 13 bases. This CDR3 comprises 14 residues. The germline CDR1 and CDR2 sequences are ENHRY and SYGVKD. The study, taken as a whole, reports: Against clonotypes common to all four donors, non-shared ones had lower generation probabilities. It was observed that roughly 5.1% of naive CD4 clonotypes were shared across a handful of donors. Large depth notwithstanding, sorted-subset sequencing proved incomplete by rarefaction.

Every subset had its genomic DNA shared out evenly among several immunoSEQ plates. Sequenced by immunoSEQ multiplex PCR; TCRdb stores in-frame clones only, minus some. The sample includes around 2.1 million clones, almost 96% of them seen just once. This sequence originates from a man younger than 30 in good health. The rearrangement uses TRBV10-3 and TRBJ2-2; the D gene is possibly TRBD2 (6 bases). The sample comprised naive CD4+ T cells sorted from blood. The subset here: CD45RA+ positively selected. CDR3 DNA: TGTGCCATCACCAAGGACTATTTCACCGGGGAGCTGTTTTTT. Residues: CAITKDYFTGELFF.